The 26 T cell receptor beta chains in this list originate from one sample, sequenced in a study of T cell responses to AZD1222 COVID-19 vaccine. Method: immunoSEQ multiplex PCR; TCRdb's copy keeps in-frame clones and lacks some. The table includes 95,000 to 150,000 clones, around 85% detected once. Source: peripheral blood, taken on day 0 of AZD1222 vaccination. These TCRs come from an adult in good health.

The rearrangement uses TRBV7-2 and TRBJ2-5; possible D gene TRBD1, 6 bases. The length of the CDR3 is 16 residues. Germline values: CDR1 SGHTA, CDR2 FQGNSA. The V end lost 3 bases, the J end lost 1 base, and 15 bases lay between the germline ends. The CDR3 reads CASSLSGRTVQETQYF. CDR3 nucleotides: TGTGCCAGCAGCTTGAGTGGTCGGACAGTCCAAGAGACCCAGTACTTC.

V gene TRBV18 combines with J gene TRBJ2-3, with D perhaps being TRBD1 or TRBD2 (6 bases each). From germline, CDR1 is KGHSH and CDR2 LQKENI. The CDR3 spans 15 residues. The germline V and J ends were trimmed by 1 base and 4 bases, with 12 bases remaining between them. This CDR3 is CASSPLGGGADTQYF. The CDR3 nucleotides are TGTGCCAGCTCACCACTGGGGGGCGGGGCAGATACGCAGTATTTT.

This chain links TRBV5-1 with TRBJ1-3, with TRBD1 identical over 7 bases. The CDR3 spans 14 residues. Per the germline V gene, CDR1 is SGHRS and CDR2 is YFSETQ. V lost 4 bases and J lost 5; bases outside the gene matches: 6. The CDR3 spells CASSTGVQRNTIYF. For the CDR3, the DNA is TGCGCCAGCAGCACAGGGGTGCAAAGAAACACCATATATTTT.

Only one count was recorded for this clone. The CDR3 loop reads CATSDLKSRGLGTEAFF. The CDR3 DNA sequence: TGTGCCACCAGTGATTTGAAGTCCAGGGGGCTTGGCACTGAAGCTTTCTTT. The V and J genes are TRBV24-1 and TRBJ1-1; 8 nucleotides align to TRBD1. The CDR3 is 17 residues long. CDR1 is KGHDR and CDR2 is SFDVKD in the germline V gene. V shed 0 bases, J shed 4 bases, and the junction held 9 bases outside the gene matches.

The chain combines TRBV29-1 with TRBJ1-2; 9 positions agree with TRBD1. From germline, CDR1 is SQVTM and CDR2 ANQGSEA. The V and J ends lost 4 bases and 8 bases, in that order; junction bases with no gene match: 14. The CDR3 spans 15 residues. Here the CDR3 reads CSVGGGTGKPWGYTF. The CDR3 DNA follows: TGCAGCGTTGGGGGTGGGACAGGGAAACCTTGGGGCTACACCTTC. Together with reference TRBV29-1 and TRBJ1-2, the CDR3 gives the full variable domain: SAVISQKPSRDICQRGTSLTIQCQVDSQVTMMFWYRQQPGQSLTLIATANQGSEATYESGFVIDKFPISRPNLTFSTLTVSNMSPEDSSIYLCSVGGGTGKPWGYTFGSGTRLTVV.

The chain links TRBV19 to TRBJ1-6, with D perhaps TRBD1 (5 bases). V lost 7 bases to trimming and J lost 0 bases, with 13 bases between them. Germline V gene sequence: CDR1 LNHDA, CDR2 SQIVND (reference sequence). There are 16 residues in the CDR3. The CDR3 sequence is CASKGTPSSYNSPLHF. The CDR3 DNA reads TGTGCCAGTAAGGGGACCCCGAGCTCCTATAATTCACCCCTCCACTTT.

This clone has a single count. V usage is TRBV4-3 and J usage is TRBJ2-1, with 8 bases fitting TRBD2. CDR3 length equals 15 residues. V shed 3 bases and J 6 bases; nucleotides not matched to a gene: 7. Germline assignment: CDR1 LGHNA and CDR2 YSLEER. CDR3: CASSQGTRQTNEQFF. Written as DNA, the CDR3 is TGCGCCAGCAGCCAGGGGACTAGACAAACCAATGAGCAGTTCTTC.

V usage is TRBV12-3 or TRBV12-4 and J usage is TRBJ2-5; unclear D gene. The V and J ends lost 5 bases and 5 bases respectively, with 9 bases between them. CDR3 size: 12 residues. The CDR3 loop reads CASSVVGETQYF. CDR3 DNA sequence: TGTGCCAGCAGTGTCGTCGGCGAGACCCAGTACTTC.

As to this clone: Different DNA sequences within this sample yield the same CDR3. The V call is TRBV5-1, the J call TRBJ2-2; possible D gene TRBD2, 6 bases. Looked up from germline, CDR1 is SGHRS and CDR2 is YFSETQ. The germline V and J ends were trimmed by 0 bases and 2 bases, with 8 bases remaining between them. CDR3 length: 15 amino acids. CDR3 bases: TGCGCCAGCAGCTTGGTGGCGGGAAACACCGGGGAGCTGTTTTTT. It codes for CASSLVAGNTGELFF.

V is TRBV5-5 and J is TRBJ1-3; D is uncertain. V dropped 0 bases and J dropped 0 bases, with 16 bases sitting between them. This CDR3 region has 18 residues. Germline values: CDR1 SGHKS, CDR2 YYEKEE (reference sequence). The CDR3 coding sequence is TGTGCCAGCAGCTTGGTCTTGGGGAGGCGGGACTCTGGAAACACCATATATTTT. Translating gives CASSLVLGRRDSGNTIYF.

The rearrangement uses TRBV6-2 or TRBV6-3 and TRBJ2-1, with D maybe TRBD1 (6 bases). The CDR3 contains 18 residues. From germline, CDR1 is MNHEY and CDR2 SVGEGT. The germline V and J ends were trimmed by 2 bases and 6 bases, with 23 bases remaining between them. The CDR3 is CASSYLPPGTQTSNEQFF. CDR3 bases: TGTGCCAGCAGTTACCTACCCCCGGGGACACAGACCAGCAATGAGCAGTTCTTC.

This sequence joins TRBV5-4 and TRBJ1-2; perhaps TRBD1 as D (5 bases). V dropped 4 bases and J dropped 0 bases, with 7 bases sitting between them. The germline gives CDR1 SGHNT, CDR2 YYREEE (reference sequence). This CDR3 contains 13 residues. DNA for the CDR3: TGTGCCAGCAGCAAGACAGCTAACTATGGCTACACCTTC. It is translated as CASSKTANYGYTF.

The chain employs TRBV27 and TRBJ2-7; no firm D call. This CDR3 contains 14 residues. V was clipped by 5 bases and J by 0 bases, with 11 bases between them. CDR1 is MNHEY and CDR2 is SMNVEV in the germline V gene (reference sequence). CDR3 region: CASSQDFFSYEQYF. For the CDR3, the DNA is TGTGCCAGCAGTCAAGACTTCTTCTCCTACGAGCAGTACTTC.

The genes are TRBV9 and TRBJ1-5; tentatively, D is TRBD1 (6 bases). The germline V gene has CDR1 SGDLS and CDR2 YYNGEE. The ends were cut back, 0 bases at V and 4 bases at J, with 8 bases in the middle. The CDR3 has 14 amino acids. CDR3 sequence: CASSVGDKNQPQHF. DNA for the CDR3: TGTGCCAGCAGCGTAGGGGACAAAAATCAGCCCCAGCATTTT.

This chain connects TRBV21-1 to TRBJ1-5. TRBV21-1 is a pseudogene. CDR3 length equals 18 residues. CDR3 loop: CASSKVSRREDSNQPQHF. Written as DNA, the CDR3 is TGTGCCAGCAGCAAAGTAAGTCGAAGAGAAGATAGCAATCAGCCCCAGCATTTT.

CDR3 coding DNA: TGTGCCAGCAGCCCCCGACTAGCGTCGAACACCGGGGAGCTGTTTTTT. It yields the protein CASSPRLASNTGELFF. The chain couples TRBV6-2 or TRBV6-3 to TRBJ2-2; the match to TRBD2 covers 8 bases. J lost 0 bases, V lost 6 bases, and 6 bases had no gene match. Germline V gene data show CDR1 as MNHEY and CDR2 as SVGEGT. The CDR3 is 16 residues long.

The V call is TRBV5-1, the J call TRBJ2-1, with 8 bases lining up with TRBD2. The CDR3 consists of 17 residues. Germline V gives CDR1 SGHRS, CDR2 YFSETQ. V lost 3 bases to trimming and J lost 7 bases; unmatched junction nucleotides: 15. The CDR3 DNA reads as TGCGCCAGCAGCTCCATCGGGGGGGGCAGTTCGGGTAATGAGCAGTTCTTC. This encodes CASSSIGGGSSGNEQFF.

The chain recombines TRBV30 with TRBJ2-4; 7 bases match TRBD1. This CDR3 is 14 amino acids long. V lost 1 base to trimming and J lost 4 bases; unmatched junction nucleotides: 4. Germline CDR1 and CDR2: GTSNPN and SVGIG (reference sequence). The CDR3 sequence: CAWSAGQKKNIQYF. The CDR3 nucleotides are TGTGCCTGGAGTGCGGGACAGAAAAAAAACATTCAGTACTTC.

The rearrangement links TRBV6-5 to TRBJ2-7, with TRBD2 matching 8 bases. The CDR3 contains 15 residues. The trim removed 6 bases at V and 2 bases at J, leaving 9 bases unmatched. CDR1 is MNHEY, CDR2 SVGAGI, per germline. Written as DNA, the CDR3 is TGTGCCAGCAGCCCCCGGGGGGGCCAAACCTACGAGCAGTACTTC. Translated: CASSPRGGQTYEQYF.

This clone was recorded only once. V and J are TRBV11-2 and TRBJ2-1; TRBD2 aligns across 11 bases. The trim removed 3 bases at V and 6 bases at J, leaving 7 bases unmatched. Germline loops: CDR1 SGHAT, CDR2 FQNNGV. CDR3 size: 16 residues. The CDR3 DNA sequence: TGTGCCAGCAGCTTCAATAGCGGGGGGGCGTCCAATGAGCAGTTCTTC. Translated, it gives CASSFNSGGASNEQFF.

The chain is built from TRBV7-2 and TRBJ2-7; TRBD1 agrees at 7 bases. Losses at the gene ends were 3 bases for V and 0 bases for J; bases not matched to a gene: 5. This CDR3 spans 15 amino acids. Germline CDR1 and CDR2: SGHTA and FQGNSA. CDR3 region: CASSFTGASSYEQYF. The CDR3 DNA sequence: TGTGCCAGCAGCTTTACAGGGGCAAGCTCCTACGAGCAGTACTTC.

The chain's CDR3 is CASSLWGGRQFGEKLFF. The CDR3 nucleotides read TGTGCCAGCAGCTTGTGGGGAGGTAGACAGTTCGGCGAAAAACTGTTTTTT. J is TRBJ1-4 and V is TRBV5-6; weak D call: TRBD1 (5 bases). This CDR3 spans 17 amino acids. V lost 1 base and J 8 bases, leaving 21 bases between the germline ends. Per germline, CDR1 SGHDT and CDR2 YYEEEE.

Written as DNA, the CDR3 is TGTGCCAGCAGTTACCGGGTTCAGGTTAACGGGGAGCTGTTTTTT. Amino acids: CASSYRVQVNGELFF. The rearrangement uses TRBV6-5 and TRBJ2-2, with D unclear. The CDR3 has 15 residues. Trimming cost V 2 bases and J 7 bases, with 14 bases left between them. Germline lookup yields CDR1 MNHEY and CDR2 SVGAGI.

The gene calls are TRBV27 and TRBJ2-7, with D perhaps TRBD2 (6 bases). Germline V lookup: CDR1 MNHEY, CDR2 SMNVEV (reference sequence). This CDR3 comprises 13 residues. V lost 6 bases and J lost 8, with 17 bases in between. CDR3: CASSRGWGDQQYF. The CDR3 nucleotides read TGTGCCAGCAGCCGAGGCTGGGGGGATCAGCAGTACTTC.

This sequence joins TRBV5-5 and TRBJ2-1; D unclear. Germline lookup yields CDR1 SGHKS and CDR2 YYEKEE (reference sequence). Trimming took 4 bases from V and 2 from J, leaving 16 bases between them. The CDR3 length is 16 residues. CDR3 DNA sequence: TGTGCCAGCAGCCCTAGGGAAGGCCCTCCCTACAATGAGCAGTTCTTC. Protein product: CASSPREGPPYNEQFF.

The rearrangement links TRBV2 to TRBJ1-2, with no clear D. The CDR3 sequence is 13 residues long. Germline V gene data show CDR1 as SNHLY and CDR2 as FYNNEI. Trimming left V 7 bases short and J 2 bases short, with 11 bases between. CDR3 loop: CASIIKANYGYTF. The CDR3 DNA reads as TGTGCCAGCATCATAAAGGCAAACTATGGCTACACCTTC.